The source of this TCR beta chain is a study of shared clonotypes between healthy human individuals. With ten immunoSEQ deep assay plates, unsorted PBMC DNA underwent sequencing. Profiled with immunoSEQ multiplex PCR; TCRdb holds only in-frame clones, not every one. The repertoire consists of around 500,000 clones, with about 78% occurring once and the leading ten covering about 12%. Germline CDR1 and CDR2: SGHTA and FQGTGA. With V trimmed by 1 base and J by 5 bases, 9 bases remained unmatched. This CDR3 comprises 16 residues. The sequenced material came from PBMCs. The chain couples TRBV7-3 to TRBJ2-5, with 8 nucleotides matching TRBD2. This receptor was obtained from a woman aged 40 to 50 in good health. Some clones in this sample may be carry-over from other donors' samples. The CDR3 protein is CASSLNGRVVGETQYF. The CDR3 bases are TGTGCCAGCAGCTTAAACGGGAGGGTCGTCGGGGAGACCCAGTACTTC.